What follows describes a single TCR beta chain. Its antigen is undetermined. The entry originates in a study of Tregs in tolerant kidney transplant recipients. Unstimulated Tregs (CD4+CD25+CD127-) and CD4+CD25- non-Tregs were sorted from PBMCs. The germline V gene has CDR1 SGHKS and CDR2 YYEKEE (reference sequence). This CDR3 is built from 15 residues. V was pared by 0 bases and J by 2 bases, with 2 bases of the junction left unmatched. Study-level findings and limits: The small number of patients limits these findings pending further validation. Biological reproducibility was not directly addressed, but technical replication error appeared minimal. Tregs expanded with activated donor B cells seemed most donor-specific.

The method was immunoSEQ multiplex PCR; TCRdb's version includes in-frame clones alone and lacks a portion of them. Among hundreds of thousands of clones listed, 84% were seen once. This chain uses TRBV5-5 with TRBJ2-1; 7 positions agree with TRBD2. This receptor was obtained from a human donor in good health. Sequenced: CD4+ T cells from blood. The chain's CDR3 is CASSLEGTTYNEQFF. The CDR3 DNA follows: TGTGCCAGCAGCTTGGAGGGGACTACCTACAATGAGCAGTTCTTC.